Each of the 32 T cell receptor beta chains below was sequenced from the same sample in a study of blood T cell repertoires in COVID-19. Some clones are missing from TCRdb's copy, which holds only in-frame ones; the method was immunoSEQ multiplex PCR. This table holds about 180,000 clones, roughly 86% found once. Specimen: peripheral blood. The receptors originated from a woman in her twenties or thirties with active or convalescent COVID-19.

The chain links TRBV10-1 to TRBJ2-2; 11 nucleotides align to TRBD2. The CDR3 length is 17 residues. V was clipped by 6 bases and J by 4 bases; unmatched bases: 10. Looked up from germline, CDR1 is WNHNN and CDR2 is SYGVQD (reference sequence). CDR3 sequence reads: CASRGLAVFTGTGELFF. In DNA, the CDR3 is TGCGCCAGCAGGGGACTAGCGGTATTCACGGGCACCGGGGAGCTGTTTTTT.

The V call is TRBV27, the J call TRBJ1-1, with TRBD1 as a possible D gene (5 bases). The CDR3 has 14 residues. V was pared by 4 bases and J by 7 bases, with 16 bases between. Germline assignment: CDR1 MNHEY and CDR2 SMNVEV (reference sequence). The CDR3 nucleotides are TGTGCCAGCAGTTCCTCACTCACAGGATTTGAAGCTTTCTTT. This encodes CASSSSLTGFEAFF.

A few counts support this clone. The chain employs TRBV7-2 and TRBJ2-3, with TRBD2 as a possible D gene (6 bases). V was clipped by 5 bases and J by 8 bases, with 20 bases between them. The CDR3 contains 15 residues. Per the germline V gene, CDR1 is SGHTA and CDR2 is FQGNSA. The CDR3, as DNA: TGTGCCAGCAGCCCCGGGACTCCCGGGGGTGGTACGCAGTATTTT. Protein sequence: CASSPGTPGGGTQYF.

DNA for the CDR3: TGTGCCATCAAATACGGGGGGACAGATACGCAGTATTTT. Its protein is CAIKYGGTDTQYF. The chain is built from TRBV7-9 and TRBJ2-3, with 7 bases lining up with TRBD2. CDR1 is SEHNR and CDR2 is FQNEAQ in the germline V gene (reference sequence). CDR3 length: 13 residues. V trimming: 10 bases; J trimming: 3 bases; junction bases outside the gene matches: 7.

The rearrangement uses TRBV11-3 and TRBJ2-5, with 9 nucleotides matching TRBD2. V shed 5 bases and J 1 base; nucleotides not matched to a gene: 8. This CDR3 contains 16 residues. CDR1 SGHNT and CDR2 YENEEA come from the germline V gene. CDR3: CASSLTSGQAQETQYF. The CDR3 DNA sequence: TGTGCCAGCAGCCTCACTAGCGGGCAGGCCCAAGAGACCCAGTACTTC.

The rearrangement joins TRBV4-1 to TRBJ2-7; 8 positions match TRBD1. Germline loops: CDR1 MGHRA, CDR2 YSYEKL. There are 16 residues in the CDR3. The J segment lost 4 bases and the V segment lost 0 bases, leaving 8 bases of the junction unmatched. CDR3 amino acids: CASSQDLGTGIYEQYF. CDR3 sequence (DNA): TGCGCCAGCAGCCAAGATTTAGGGACAGGAATTTACGAGCAGTACTTC.

This sequence joins TRBV6-6 and TRBJ1-3; D might be TRBD1 (5 bases). Germline assignment: CDR1 MNHNY and CDR2 SVGAGI (reference sequence). V lost 0 bases to trimming and J lost 2 bases, with 8 bases between them. This CDR3 is built from 15 residues. The CDR3 loop reads CASSYSGVAGNTIYF. The DNA of the CDR3 is TGTGCCAGCAGTTACTCAGGGGTAGCTGGAAACACCATATATTTT.

This rearrangement joins TRBV4-2 to TRBJ2-5, with D unclear. The V end lost 2 bases, the J end lost 5 bases, and 9 bases lay between the germline ends. Germline values: CDR1 LGHNA, CDR2 YNFKEQ. The CDR3 has 13 residues. CDR3 region: CASSQPRGETQYF. The CDR3 nucleotides are TGTGCCAGCAGCCAACCCCGAGGCGAGACCCAGTACTTC.

The J gene is TRBJ2-1, the V gene TRBV19, with 9 nucleotides matching TRBD2. The CDR3 loop spans 14 amino acids. J was trimmed by 12 bases and V by 6 bases; bases with no gene match: 12. The germline CDR1 and CDR2 sequences are LNHDA and SQIVND (reference sequence). CDR3 amino acids: CASRPGLAWVGQFF. CDR3 sequence (DNA): TGTGCCAGTAGACCGGGACTAGCCTGGGTAGGGCAGTTCTTC.

The chain carries TRBV3-1 (or the pseudogene TRBV3-2) and TRBJ2-2; 11 nucleotides agree with TRBD2. This CDR3 has 19 amino acids. V lost 0 bases to trimming and J lost 4 bases; unmatched junction nucleotides: 10. Germline V gene data show CDR1 as LGHDT and CDR2 as YNNKEL (reference sequence). The CDR3 DNA reads TGTGCCAGCAGCCAAGATAGGGCTAGCGGGGGGCACAGCACCGGGGAGCTGTTTTTT. Its translation: CASSQDRASGGHSTGELFF.

This chain uses TRBV18 with TRBJ1-4; 8 bases fit TRBD1. Germline-derived CDR1 and CDR2 are KGHSH and LQKENI. V lost 1 base and J lost 0; bases outside the gene matches: 4. CDR3 size: 17 residues. Written as DNA, the CDR3 is TGTGCCAGCTCACCACGGACAGGGTCCGCAACTAATGAAAAACTGTTTTTT. It yields the protein CASSPRTGSATNEKLFF.

The chain employs TRBV6-6 and TRBJ2-1, with a weak D call TRBD1 (5 bases). V lost 0 bases to trimming and J lost 6 bases, with 15 bases between them. This CDR3 has 16 residues. Germline V gene data show CDR1 as MNHNY and CDR2 as SVGAGI (reference sequence). The CDR3 nucleotides read TGTGCCAGCAGTTACTCAGGCCTGGGGCAGGGCAATGAGCAGTTCTTC. Translating it yields CASSYSGLGQGNEQFF.

J is TRBJ1-3 and V is TRBV19; D might be TRBD1 (5 bases). Germline CDR1 LNHDA, CDR2 SQIVND (reference sequence). The CDR3 length is 13 residues. V was clipped by 5 bases and J by 10 bases, with 15 bases between them. In DNA, the CDR3 is TGTGCCAGTAGTTGGCGCAGGGAGGAGACCATATATTTT. It codes for CASSWRREETIYF.

The chain joins TRBV24-1 to TRBJ2-1; maybe TRBD1 (6 bases). There are 14 residues in the CDR3. Between the trimmed V and J ends, which lost 4 bases and 4 bases, there was a span of 10 bases. Germline V gene sequence: CDR1 KGHDR, CDR2 SFDVKD. As DNA, the CDR3 is TGTGCCACCAGTGACCAGGACAGTTACAATGAGCAGTTCTTC. Its protein is CATSDQDSYNEQFF.

The rearrangement links TRBV4-1 to TRBJ2-1; 7 positions match TRBD2. The CDR3 has 18 amino acids. CDR1 and CDR2 from the germline V gene are MGHRA and YSYEKL. Germline trimming cut 4 bases from V and 0 bases from J; bases unmatched to any gene: 12. The DNA of the CDR3 is TGCGCCAGCAGCCCCCAACCTCTCCTAGCGGCCTCCTACAATGAGCAGTTCTTC. Amino acid sequence: CASSPQPLLAASYNEQFF.

The J gene is TRBJ2-7, the V gene TRBV28; TRBD1 agrees at 8 bases. V was clipped by 6 bases and J by 3 bases; unmatched bases: 7. The germline V gene encodes CDR1 MDHEN and CDR2 SYDVKM. This CDR3 contains 14 residues. For the CDR3, the DNA is TGTGCCAGCAGAGAGACAGGGGAGATCTACGAGCAGTACTTC. Translation: CASRETGEIYEQYF.

This clone was seen a few times. V usage is TRBV4-1 and J usage is TRBJ2-5, with 9 nucleotides matching TRBD2. The CDR3 covers 16 residues. The J segment lost 4 bases and the V segment lost 1 base, leaving 7 bases of the junction unmatched. Germline loops: CDR1 MGHRA, CDR2 YSYEKL. CDR3 residues: CASSQVTSGLGETQYF. Written as DNA, the CDR3 is TGCGCCAGCAGCCAAGTTACTAGCGGGCTTGGAGAGACCCAGTACTTC.

The chain couples TRBV5-1 to TRBJ2-1, with D uncertain. The CDR3 spans 12 residues. The V end was cut by 4 bases, the J end by 3 bases, with 5 bases between. In germline, CDR1 is SGHRS, CDR2 YFSETQ. CDR3 sequence: CASSRDYNEQFF. In DNA, the CDR3 is TGCGCCAGCAGCCGCGACTACAATGAGCAGTTCTTC.

This chain connects TRBV19 to TRBJ2-3, with 9 bases identical to TRBD1. CDR1 is LNHDA and CDR2 is SQIVND in the germline V gene (reference sequence). This CDR3 has 14 residues. Trimming removed 10 bases from V and 0 bases from J; junction bases left unmatched: 5. The CDR3 sequence is CATSDRGSTDTQYF. The CDR3 nucleotides are TGTGCCACTTCGGACAGGGGAAGCACAGATACGCAGTATTTT.

This chain uses TRBV3-1 (or the pseudogene TRBV3-2) with TRBJ1-1; no reliable D call. Germline CDR1 and CDR2: LGHDT and YNNKEL (reference sequence). The CDR3 covers 13 residues. V lost 0 bases to trimming and J lost 1 base, with 3 bases between them. The CDR3 sequence: CASSQDQNTEAFF. The CDR3 DNA follows: TGTGCCAGCAGCCAAGACCAGAACACTGAAGCTTTCTTT.

This clone was counted a few times. CDR3 in DNA: TGTGCCAGCAGTGAAGCTCTGAGCGGGGGGCTGTGGGATACGCAGTATTTT. Its translation: CASSEALSGGLWDTQYF. This chain joins TRBV6-1 and TRBJ2-3, with 9 bases lining up with TRBD2. Trimming removed 0 bases from V and 6 bases from J; junction bases left unmatched: 10. Germline V lookup: CDR1 MNHNS, CDR2 SASEGT. The CDR3 is 17 amino acids.

This chain connects TRBV11-3 to TRBJ2-2; no clear D. Germline-derived CDR1 and CDR2 are SGHNT and YENEEA. The germline V and J ends were trimmed by 9 bases and 6 bases, with 11 bases remaining between them. The length of the CDR3 is 12 residues. The CDR3: CASTNMPGELFF. Written as DNA, the CDR3 is TGTGCCAGTACAAACATGCCCGGGGAGCTGTTTTTT.

With regard to this clone: The junction departs from germline at one end; a sequencing error may be responsible. The rearrangement links TRBV6-1 to TRBJ1-4; 7 bases line up with TRBD1. Germline CDR1 and CDR2: MNHNS and SASEGT. There are 13 residues in the CDR3. Written as DNA, the CDR3 is TGTGCCAGCAGAGAAGACAGGGTTGAAAAACTGTTTTTT. Translation gives CASREDRVEKLFF.

The table lists this clone with a count of one. V is TRBV19 and J is TRBJ2-3, with D unresolved. Germline-derived CDR1 and CDR2 are LNHDA and SQIVND (reference sequence). The ends were cut back, 4 bases at V and 0 bases at J, with 11 bases in the middle. This CDR3 region has 15 residues. The CDR3 bases are TGTGCCAGTAGTACCATGGGCGCTAGCACAGATACGCAGTATTTT. It is translated as CASSTMGASTDTQYF. The whole variable domain, remainder taken from reference TRBV19 and TRBJ2-3, is DGGITQSPKYLFRKEGQNVTLSCEQNLNHDAMYWYRQDPGQGLRLIYYSQIVNDFQKGDIAEGYSVSREKKESFPLTVTSAQKNPTAFYLCASSTMGASTDTQYFGPGTRLTVL.

This clone was counted between two and nine times. V is TRBV5-1 and J is TRBJ2-3; D unresolved. This CDR3 region has 16 residues. V was clipped by 0 bases and J by 2 bases, with 13 bases between them. Per the germline V gene, CDR1 is SGHRS and CDR2 is YFSETQ. CDR3 bases: TGCGCCAGCAGCTTGGGAGGTGGTGGTCTCACAGATACGCAGTATTTT. It specifies CASSLGGGGLTDTQYF.

The chain recombines TRBV5-1 with TRBJ2-2, with 9 bases matching TRBD2. Germline V CDR1 and CDR2: SGHRS, YFSETQ. The V and J ends lost 4 bases and 0 bases, in that order; junction bases with no gene match: 7. There are 17 residues in the CDR3. CDR3 in amino acids: CASSTAWTSANTGELFF. For the CDR3, the DNA is TGCGCCAGCAGCACCGCCTGGACTAGCGCGAACACCGGGGAGCTGTTTTTT.

V gene TRBV7-9 combines with J gene TRBJ2-1; the D gene is possibly TRBD1 (6 bases). V lost 3 bases and J lost 6, with 15 bases in between. CDR1 and CDR2 (germline): SEHNR, FQNEAQ (reference sequence). The CDR3 consists of 15 residues. Here the CDR3 DNA reads TGTGCCAGCAGCTTTCCCCGGGACATCGGCAATGAGCAGTTCTTC. This codes for CASSFPRDIGNEQFF. Full variable domain (remainder filled in from reference TRBV7-9 and TRBJ2-1): DTGVSQNPRHKITKRGQNVTFRCDPISEHNRLYWYRQTLGQGPEFLTYFQNEAQLEKSRLLSDRFSAERPKGSFSTLEIQRTEQGDSAMYLCASSFPRDIGNEQFFGPGTRLTVL.

This chain joins TRBV6-5 and TRBJ1-1; 7 nucleotides match TRBD1. V was clipped by 0 bases and J by 2 bases; unmatched bases: 3. This CDR3 is built from 15 residues. The germline gives CDR1 MNHEY, CDR2 SVGAGI. The CDR3 DNA reads as TGTGCCAGCAGTTACTCGGACAGGCTTAACACTGAAGCTTTCTTT. It encodes CASSYSDRLNTEAFF.

CDR3 in amino acids: CASSLTPGTGKAFF. For the CDR3, the DNA is TGTGCCAGCAGCCTCACACCCGGGACAGGGAAAGCTTTCTTT. The chain couples TRBV14 to TRBJ1-1, with TRBD1 identical over 9 bases. The CDR3 contains 14 residues. With 4 bases clipped from V and 9 bases from J, the junction kept 9 bases outside the gene matches. CDR1 is SGHDN and CDR2 is FVKESK in the germline V gene.

This clone showed up just once. The rearrangement joins TRBV5-4 to TRBJ2-5, with 8 nucleotides matching TRBD1. The germline V gene encodes CDR1 SGHNT and CDR2 YYREEE (reference sequence). The CDR3 spans 15 residues. The J segment lost 1 base and the V segment lost 4 bases, leaving 6 bases of the junction unmatched. CDR3 amino acids: CASSLRTGSQETQYF. CDR3 DNA sequence: TGTGCCAGCAGCCTCCGGACAGGGAGCCAAGAGACCCAGTACTTC.

The chain carries TRBV9 and TRBJ1-2, with a possible D match to TRBD1 (5 bases). The CDR3 runs to 15 residues. V was cut by 4 bases and J by 8 bases, with 21 bases left in between. The germline V gene has CDR1 SGDLS and CDR2 YYNGEE. The CDR3 here is CASSLQDQGEIGYTF. CDR3 DNA sequence: TGTGCCAGCAGCCTCCAAGATCAGGGTGAAATCGGCTACACCTTC.

The J gene is TRBJ2-6, the V gene TRBV7-2; perhaps TRBD2 as D (5 bases). CDR3 length: 15 residues. Germline CDR1 is SGHTA and CDR2 is FQGNSA. Between the trimmed V and J ends, which lost 6 bases and 3 bases, there was a span of 12 bases. The CDR3 coding sequence is TGTGCCAGCAGGCCACGGGGTAGTGGGGCCAACGTCCTGACTTTC. This translates into CASRPRGSGANVLTF.